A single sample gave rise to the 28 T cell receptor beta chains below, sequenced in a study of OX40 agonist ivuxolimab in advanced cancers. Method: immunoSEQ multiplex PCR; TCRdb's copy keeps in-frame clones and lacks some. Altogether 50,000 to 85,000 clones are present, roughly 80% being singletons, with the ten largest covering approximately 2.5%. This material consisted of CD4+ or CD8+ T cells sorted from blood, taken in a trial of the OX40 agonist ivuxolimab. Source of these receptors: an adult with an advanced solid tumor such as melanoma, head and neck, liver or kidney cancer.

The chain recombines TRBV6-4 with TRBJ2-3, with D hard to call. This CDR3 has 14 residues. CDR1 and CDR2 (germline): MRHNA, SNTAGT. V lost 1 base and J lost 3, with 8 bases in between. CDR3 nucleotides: TGTGCCAGCAGTGACTGGGCCGAGACAGATACGCAGTATTTT. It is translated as CASSDWAETDTQYF.

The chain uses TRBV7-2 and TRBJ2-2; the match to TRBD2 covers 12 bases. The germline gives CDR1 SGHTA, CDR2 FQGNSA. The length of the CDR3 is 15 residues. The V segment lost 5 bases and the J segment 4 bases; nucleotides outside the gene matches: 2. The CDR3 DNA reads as TGTGCCAGCAGCACGGGACTAGCGGGCACCGGGGAGCTGTTTTTT. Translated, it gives CASSTGLAGTGELFF. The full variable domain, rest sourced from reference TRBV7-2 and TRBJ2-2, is GAGVSQSPSNKVTEKGKDVELRCDPISGHTALYWYRQSLGQGLEFLIYFQGNSAPDKSGLPSDRFSAERTGGSVSTLTIQRTQQEDSAVYLCASSTGLAGTGELFFGEGSRLTVL.

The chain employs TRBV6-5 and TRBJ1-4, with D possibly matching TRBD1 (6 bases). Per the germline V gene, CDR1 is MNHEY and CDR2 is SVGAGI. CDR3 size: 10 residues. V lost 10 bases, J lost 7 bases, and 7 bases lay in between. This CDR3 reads CATRGEKLFF. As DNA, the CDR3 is TGTGCCACCAGGGGTGAAAAACTGTTTTTT.

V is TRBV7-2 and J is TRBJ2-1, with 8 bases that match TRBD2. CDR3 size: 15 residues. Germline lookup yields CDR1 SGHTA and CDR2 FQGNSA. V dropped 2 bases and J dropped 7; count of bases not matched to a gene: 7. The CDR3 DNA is TGTGCCAGCAGCTTAATCGGACTAGCCCGGAATGAGCAGTTCTTC. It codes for CASSLIGLARNEQFF. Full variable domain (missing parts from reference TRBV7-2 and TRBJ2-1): GAGVSQSPSNKVTEKGKDVELRCDPISGHTALYWYRQSLGQGLEFLIYFQGNSAPDKSGLPSDRFSAERTGGSVSTLTIQRTQQEDSAVYLCASSLIGLARNEQFFGPGTRLTVL.

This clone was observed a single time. CDR3 DNA sequence: TGTGCCAGCAGCGACAACTCAGGGGGCAGGTATGGCTACACCTTC. This codes for CASSDNSGGRYGYTF. The chain employs TRBV7-2 and TRBJ1-2; TRBD1 matches at 8 bases. The CDR3 is 15 residues long. Germline trimming cut 5 bases from V and 5 bases from J; bases unmatched to any gene: 10. Germline loops: CDR1 SGHTA, CDR2 FQGNSA.

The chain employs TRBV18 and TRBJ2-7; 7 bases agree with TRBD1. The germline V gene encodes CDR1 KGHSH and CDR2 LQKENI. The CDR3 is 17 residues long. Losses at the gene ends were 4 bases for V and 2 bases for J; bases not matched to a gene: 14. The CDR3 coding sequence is TGTGCCAGCTCACTATCCCGGACAGGAGACCAAACCTACGAGCAGTACTTC. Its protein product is CASSLSRTGDQTYEQYF.

The CDR3 region is CASRRTGETQYF. Written as DNA, the CDR3 is TGTGCCAGCAGACGGACAGGGGAGACCCAGTACTTC. The V call is TRBV4-2, the J call TRBJ2-5, with 8 nucleotides matching TRBD1. The CDR3 is made up of 12 amino acids. After removal of 6 bases from V and 5 bases from J, the junction contained 2 bases not matched to a gene. CDR1 is LGHNA, CDR2 YNFKEQ, per germline.

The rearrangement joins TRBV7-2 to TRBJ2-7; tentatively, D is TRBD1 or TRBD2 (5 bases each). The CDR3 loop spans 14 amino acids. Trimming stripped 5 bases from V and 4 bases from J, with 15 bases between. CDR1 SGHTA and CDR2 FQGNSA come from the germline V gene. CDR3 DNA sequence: TGTGCCAGCAGCGTAGGGACCAAGCCTTACGAGCAGTACTTC. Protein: CASSVGTKPYEQYF.

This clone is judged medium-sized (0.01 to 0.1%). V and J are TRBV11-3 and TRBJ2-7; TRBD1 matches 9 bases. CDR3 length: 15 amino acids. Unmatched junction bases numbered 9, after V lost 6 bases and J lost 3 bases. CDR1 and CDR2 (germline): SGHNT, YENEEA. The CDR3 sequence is CASSRSQGALYEQYF. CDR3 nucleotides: TGTGCCAGCAGTCGATCACAGGGGGCCCTCTACGAGCAGTACTTC.

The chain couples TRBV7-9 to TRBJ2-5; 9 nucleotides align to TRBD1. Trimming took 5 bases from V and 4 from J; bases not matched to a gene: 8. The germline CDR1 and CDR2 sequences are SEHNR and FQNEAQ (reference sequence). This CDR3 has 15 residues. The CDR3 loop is CASSPLGQGLETQYF. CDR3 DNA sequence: TGTGCCAGCAGCCCCCTGGGACAGGGTTTAGAGACCCAGTACTTC.

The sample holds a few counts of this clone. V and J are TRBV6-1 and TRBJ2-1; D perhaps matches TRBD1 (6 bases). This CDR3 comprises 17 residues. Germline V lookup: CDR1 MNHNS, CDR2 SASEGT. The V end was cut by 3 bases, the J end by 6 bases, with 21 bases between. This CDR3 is CASSETMDRGGVNEQFF. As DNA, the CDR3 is TGTGCCAGCAGTGAGACAATGGACAGAGGAGGAGTCAATGAGCAGTTCTTC.

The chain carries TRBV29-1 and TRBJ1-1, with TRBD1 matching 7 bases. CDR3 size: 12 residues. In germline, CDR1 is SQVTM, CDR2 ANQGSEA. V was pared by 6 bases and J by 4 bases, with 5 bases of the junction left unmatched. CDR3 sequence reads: CSVPGQATEAFF. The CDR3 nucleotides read TGCAGCGTCCCCGGACAGGCCACTGAAGCTTTCTTT.

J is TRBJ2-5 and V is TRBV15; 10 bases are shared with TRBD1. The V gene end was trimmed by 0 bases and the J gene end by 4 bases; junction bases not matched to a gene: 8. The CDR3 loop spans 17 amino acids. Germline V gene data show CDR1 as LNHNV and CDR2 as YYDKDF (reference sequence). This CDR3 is CATSRDLDGQGGETQYF. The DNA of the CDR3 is TGTGCCACCAGCAGAGATCTAGACGGACAGGGGGGAGAGACCCAGTACTTC.

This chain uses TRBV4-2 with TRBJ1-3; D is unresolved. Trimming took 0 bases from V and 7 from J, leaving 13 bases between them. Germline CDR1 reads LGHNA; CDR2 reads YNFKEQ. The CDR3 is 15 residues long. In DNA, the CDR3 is TGTGCCAGCAGCCAAGAGACGCAAACCCGGAACACCATATATTTT. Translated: CASSQETQTRNTIYF.

CDR3 sequence: CAGNRRQETQYF. The CDR3 nucleotides read TGTGCCGGGAATAGACGCCAAGAGACCCAGTACTTC. The chain employs TRBV30 and TRBJ2-5, with D unresolved. The CDR3 spans 12 residues. Germline CDR1 reads GTSNPN; CDR2 reads SVGIG (reference sequence). V was cut by 8 bases and J by 1 base, with 11 bases left in between. The entire variable domain, with the rest obtained from reference TRBV30 and TRBJ2-5, is as follows: SQTIHQWPATLVQPVGSPLSLECTVEGTSNPNLYWYRQAAGRGLQLLFYSVGIGQISSEVPQNLSASRPQDRQFILSSKKLLLSDSGFYLCAGNRRQETQYFGPGTRLLVL.

CDR3 DNA: TGTGCCAGCTCACCGGGAGCGACTGAAGCTTTCTTT. It yields the protein CASSPGATEAFF. V is TRBV18 and J is TRBJ1-1; D remains ambiguous. CDR3 size: 12 residues. V was trimmed by 3 bases and J by 5 bases, leaving 7 bases between them. The germline CDR1 and CDR2 sequences are KGHSH and LQKENI.

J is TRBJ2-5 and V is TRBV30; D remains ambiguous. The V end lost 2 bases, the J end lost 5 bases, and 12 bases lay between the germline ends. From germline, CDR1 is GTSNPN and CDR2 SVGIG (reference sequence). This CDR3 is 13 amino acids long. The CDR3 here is CAWSPAGWETQYF. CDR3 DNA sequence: TGTGCCTGGAGTCCCGCAGGTTGGGAGACCCAGTACTTC.

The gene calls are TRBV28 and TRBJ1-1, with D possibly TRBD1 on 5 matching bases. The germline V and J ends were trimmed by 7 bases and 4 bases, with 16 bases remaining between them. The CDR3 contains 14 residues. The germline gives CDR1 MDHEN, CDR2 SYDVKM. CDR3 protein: CASTTDGGVTEAFF. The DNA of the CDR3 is TGTGCCAGCACCACGGACGGGGGGGTCACTGAAGCTTTCTTT.

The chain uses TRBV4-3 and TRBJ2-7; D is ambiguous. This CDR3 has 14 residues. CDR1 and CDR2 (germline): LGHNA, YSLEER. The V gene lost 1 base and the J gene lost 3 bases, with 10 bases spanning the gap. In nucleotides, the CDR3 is TGCGCCAGCAGCCAAGGTGGGGTAGGCTACGAGCAGTACTTC. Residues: CASSQGGVGYEQYF.

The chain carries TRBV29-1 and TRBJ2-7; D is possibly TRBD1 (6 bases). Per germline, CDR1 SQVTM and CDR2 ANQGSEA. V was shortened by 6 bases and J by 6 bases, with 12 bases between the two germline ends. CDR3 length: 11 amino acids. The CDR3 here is CSVALGAEQYF. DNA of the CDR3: TGCAGCGTCGCTTTGGGGGCCGAGCAGTACTTC.

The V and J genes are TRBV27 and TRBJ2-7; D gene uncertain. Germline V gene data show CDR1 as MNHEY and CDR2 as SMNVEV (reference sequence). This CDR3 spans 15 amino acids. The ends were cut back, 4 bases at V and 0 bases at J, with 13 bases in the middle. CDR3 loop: CASSSRIADSYEQYF. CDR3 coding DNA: TGTGCCAGCAGTTCCCGTATAGCCGACTCCTACGAGCAGTACTTC.

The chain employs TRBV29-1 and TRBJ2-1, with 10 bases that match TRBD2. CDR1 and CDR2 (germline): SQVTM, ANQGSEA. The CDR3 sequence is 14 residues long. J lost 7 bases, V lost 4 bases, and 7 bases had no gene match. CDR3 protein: CSVGLAGVGNEQFF. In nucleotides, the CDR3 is TGCAGCGTTGGGCTAGCGGGAGTGGGAAATGAGCAGTTCTTC.

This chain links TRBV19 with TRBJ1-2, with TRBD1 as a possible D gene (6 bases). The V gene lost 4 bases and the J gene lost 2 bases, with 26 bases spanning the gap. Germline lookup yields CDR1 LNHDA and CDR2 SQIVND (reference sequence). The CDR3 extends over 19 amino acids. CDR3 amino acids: CASSTQQPGQIRRNYGYTF. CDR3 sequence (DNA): TGTGCCAGTAGTACTCAACAACCGGGACAAATAAGACGGAACTATGGCTACACCTTC.

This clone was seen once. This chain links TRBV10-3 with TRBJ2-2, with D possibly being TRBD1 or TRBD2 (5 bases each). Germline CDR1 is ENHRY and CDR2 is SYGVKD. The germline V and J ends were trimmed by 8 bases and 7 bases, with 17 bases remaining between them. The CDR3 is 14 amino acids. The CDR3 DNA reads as TGTGCCATCGGGGACGAGGGATACGGCGGGGAGCTGTTTTTT. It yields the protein CAIGDEGYGGELFF.

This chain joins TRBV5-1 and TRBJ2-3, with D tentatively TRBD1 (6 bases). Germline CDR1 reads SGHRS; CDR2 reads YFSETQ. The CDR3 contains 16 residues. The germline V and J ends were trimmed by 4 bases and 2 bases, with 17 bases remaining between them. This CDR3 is CASSDKRQGSTDTQYF. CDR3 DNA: TGCGCCAGCAGCGATAAACGGCAGGGGTCCACAGATACGCAGTATTTT.

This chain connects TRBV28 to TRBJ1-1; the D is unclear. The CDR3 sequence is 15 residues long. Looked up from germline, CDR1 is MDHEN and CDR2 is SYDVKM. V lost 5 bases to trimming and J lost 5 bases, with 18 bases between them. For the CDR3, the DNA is TGTGCCAGCAGTCTTTCCGCAGGTGTTAGAACTGAAGCTTTCTTT. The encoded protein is CASSLSAGVRTEAFF.

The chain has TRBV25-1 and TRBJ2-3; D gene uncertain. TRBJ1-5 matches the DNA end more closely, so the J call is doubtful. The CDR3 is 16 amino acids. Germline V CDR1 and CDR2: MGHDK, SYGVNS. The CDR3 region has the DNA TGTGCCAGCAGTGTGGGCCTAGCGGGAAACACAGATACGCAGCATTTT. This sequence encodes CASSVGLAGNTDTQHF.

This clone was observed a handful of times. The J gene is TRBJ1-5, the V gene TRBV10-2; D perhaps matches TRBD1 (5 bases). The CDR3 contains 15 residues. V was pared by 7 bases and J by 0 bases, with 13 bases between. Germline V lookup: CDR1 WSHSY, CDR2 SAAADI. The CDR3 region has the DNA TGCGCCAGCACCTACTCGGGGGATAGCAATCAGCCCCAGCATTTT. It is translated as CASTYSGDSNQPQHF.